The TCR beta chain under discussion was sequenced for a study of a mutant IDH1 vaccine in newly diagnosed glioma. Study overall: In weeks 1, 3, 5, 7, 11, 15, 19 and 23, patients were vaccinated.

For this clone: Its target is unknown.

Between the trimmed V and J ends, which lost 6 bases and 0 bases, there was a span of 6 bases. The germline V gene has CDR1 SNHLY and CDR2 FYNNEI. This CDR3 has 13 amino acids. Stated time point: week 23, last vaccination. One vaccine dose held 300 ug of mutant IDH1 20-mer peptide and came with topical imiquimod. Sequenced by immunoSEQ multiplex PCR; TCRdb stores in-frame clones only, minus some. The sample has around 29,000 clones, 80% seen once. The rearrangement links TRBV2 to TRBJ2-1; D is unclear. The sequence was collected from a woman aged 18-29 years with glioma. The source material was PBMCs, sampled from a glioma patient whose treatment included an IDH1 peptide vaccine. CDR3 protein: CASRTVSYNEQFF. The CDR3 coding sequence is TGTGCCAGCAGAACCGTCTCCTACAATGAGCAGTTCTTC.